Presented here are 11 T cell receptor beta chains from one specimen sequenced in a study of CD8 T cells in Susac syndrome. Random-hexamer reverse transcription was applied to about 0.45 to 1 ug RNA. TCRdb redid the calling of the immunoSEQ multiplex PCR reads with MiXCR, one entry per CDR3 protein. The sample records 150,000 to 200,000 distinct CDR3 sequences, 92% being singletons. The sample comprised CD4+ T cells from PBMCs. These receptors all come from a human donor in good health.

This rearrangement joins TRBV12-3 or TRBV12-4 to TRBJ1-5; D possibly corresponds to TRBD1 (6 bases). CDR3 length: 16 residues. V lost 6 bases, J lost 3 bases, and 18 bases lay in between. The CDR3 nucleotides are TGTGCCAGCAGCGCCCAGGGGTCCCCCCTCAATCAGCCCCAGCATTTT. It yields the protein CASSAQGSPLNQPQHF.

V is TRBV27 and J is TRBJ1-1; 7 bases agree with TRBD1. CDR1 and CDR2 from the germline V gene are MNHEY and SMNVEV (reference sequence). J lost 6 bases, V lost 7 bases, and 8 bases had no gene match. The CDR3 is made up of 13 amino acids. CDR3 DNA sequence: TGTGCCAGCACCCCGGACAGGTACTCTGAAGCTTTCTTT. The encoded protein is CASTPDRYSEAFF.

V usage is TRBV12-3 or TRBV12-4 and J usage is TRBJ1-1; 7 bases map to TRBD1. Trimming removed 6 bases from V and 9 bases from J; junction bases left unmatched: 7. This CDR3 has 12 residues. CDR3 DNA sequence: TGTGCCAGCAGCGCGCCGGGACAGAAAGCTTTCTTT. Translated, it gives CASSAPGQKAFF.

V is TRBV28 and J is TRBJ2-5; 8 bases agree with TRBD2. The CDR3 length is 18 residues. The V segment lost 6 bases and the J segment 5 bases; nucleotides outside the gene matches: 20. Per germline, CDR1 MDHEN and CDR2 SYDVKM. The DNA for the CDR3 is TGTGCCAGCAGACCCCGCGGGGCTAGCGGGCCACAAAGGGAGACCCAGTACTTC. The encoded protein is CASRPRGASGPQRETQYF.

This clonotype was seen just once. The chain links TRBV20-1 to TRBJ2-5; TRBD2 aligns across 8 bases. V trimming: 3 bases; J trimming: 5 bases; junction bases outside the gene matches: 8. CDR1 is DFQATT and CDR2 is SNEGSKA in the germline V gene (reference sequence). The CDR3 length is 14 residues. The CDR3 DNA reads TGCAGTGCTAGTGAGCGGGGGATCGGGGAGACCCAGTACTTC. This sequence encodes CSASERGIGETQYF.

The rearrangement uses TRBV6-5 and TRBJ1-2, with 9 bases matching TRBD1. This CDR3 comprises 12 residues. With V trimmed by 10 bases and J by 7 bases, 7 bases remained unmatched. Germline V gene data show CDR1 as MNHEY and CDR2 as SVGAGI. The CDR3 nucleotides read TGTGCCACCGCCGGGACAGGGCTTGGCTACACCTTC. Translated, it gives CATAGTGLGYTF.

V gene TRBV12-3 or TRBV12-4 combines with J gene TRBJ2-2; TRBD1 aligns across 8 bases. The CDR3 is 14 residues long. V lost 6 bases, J lost 1 base, and 1 base stayed unmatched. CDR3 sequence: CASRTGVNTGELFF. Here the CDR3 DNA reads TGTGCCAGCAGGACAGGGGTGAACACCGGGGAGCTGTTTTTT.

V is TRBV4-3 and J is TRBJ1-2; TRBD1 matches at 10 bases. V shed 0 bases, J shed 8 bases, and the junction held 12 bases outside the gene matches. Germline-derived CDR1 and CDR2 are LGHNA and YSLEER. The CDR3 is made up of 17 amino acids. The DNA for the CDR3 is TGCGCCAGCAGCCAAGATTACAGGGACAGGGGCACTCGGGGCTACACCTTC. Encoded protein: CASSQDYRDRGTRGYTF.

The chain uses TRBV28 and TRBJ2-1; D not resolved. The CDR3 has 17 residues. Looked up from germline, CDR1 is MDHEN and CDR2 is SYDVKM. Trimming removed 3 bases from V and 0 bases from J, with 15 bases in between. The CDR3, as DNA: TGTGCCAGCAGTTTGGTCGGTGGACGGCCCTCCTACAATGAGCAGTTCTTC. Amino acid sequence: CASSLVGGRPSYNEQFF.

The chain combines TRBV18 with TRBJ1-3; D is ambiguous. Germline V gives CDR1 KGHSH, CDR2 LQKENI. The CDR3 runs to 14 residues. Trimming stripped 6 bases from V and 6 bases from J, with 15 bases between. CDR3 sequence (DNA): TGTGCCAGCTCGTCCGGAGAGAGACAAAACACCATATATTTT. This translates into CASSSGERQNTIYF.

The chain recombines TRBV11-2 with TRBJ2-7; 12 nucleotides agree with TRBD2. V was pared by 2 bases and J by 7 bases, with 6 bases of the junction left unmatched. The CDR3 contains 15 residues. Germline CDR1 and CDR2: SGHAT and FQNNGV. This chain's CDR3 is CASSLSPTSGSEQYF. In nucleotides, the CDR3 is TGTGCCAGCAGCTTATCCCCGACTAGCGGGAGTGAGCAGTACTTC.